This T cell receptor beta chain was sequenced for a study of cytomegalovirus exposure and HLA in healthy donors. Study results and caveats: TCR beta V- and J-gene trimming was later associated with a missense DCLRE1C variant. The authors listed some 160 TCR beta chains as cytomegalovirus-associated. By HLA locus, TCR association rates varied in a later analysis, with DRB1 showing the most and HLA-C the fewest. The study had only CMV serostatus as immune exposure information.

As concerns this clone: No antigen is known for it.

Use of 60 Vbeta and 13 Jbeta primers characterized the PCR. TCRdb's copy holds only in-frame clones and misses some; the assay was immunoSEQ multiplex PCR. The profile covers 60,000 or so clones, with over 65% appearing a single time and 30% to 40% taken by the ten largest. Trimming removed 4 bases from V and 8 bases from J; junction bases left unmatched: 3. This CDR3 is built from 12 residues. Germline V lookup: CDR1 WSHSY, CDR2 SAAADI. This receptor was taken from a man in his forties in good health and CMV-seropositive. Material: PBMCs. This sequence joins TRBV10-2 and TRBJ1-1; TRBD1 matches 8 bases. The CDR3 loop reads CASSATGEEAFF. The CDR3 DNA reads TGCGCCAGCAGTGCGACAGGGGAAGAAGCTTTCTTT.